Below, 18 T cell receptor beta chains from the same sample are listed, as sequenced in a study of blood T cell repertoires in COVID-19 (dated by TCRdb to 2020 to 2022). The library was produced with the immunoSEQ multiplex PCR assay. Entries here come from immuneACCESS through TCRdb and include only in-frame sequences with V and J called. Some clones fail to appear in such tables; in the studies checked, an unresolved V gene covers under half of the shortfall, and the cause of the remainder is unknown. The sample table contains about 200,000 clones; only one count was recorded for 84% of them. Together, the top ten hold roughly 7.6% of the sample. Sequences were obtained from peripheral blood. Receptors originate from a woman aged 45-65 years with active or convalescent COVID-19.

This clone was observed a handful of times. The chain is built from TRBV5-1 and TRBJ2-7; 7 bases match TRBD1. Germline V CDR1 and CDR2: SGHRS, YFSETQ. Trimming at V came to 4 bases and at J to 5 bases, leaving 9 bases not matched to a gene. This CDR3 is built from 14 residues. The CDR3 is CASSLPTGRDEQYF. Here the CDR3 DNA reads TGCGCCAGCAGCCTACCGACAGGGCGGGACGAGCAGTACTTC.

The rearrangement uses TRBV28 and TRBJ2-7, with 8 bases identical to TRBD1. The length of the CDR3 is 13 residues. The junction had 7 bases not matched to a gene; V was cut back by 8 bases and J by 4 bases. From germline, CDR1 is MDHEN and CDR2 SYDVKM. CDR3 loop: CASHATGEYEQYV. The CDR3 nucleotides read TGTGCCAGCCACGCGACAGGGGAGTACGAGCAGTACGTC.

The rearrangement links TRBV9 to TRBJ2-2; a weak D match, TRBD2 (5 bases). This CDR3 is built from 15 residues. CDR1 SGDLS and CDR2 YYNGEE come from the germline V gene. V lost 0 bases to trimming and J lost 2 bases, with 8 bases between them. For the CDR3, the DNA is TGTGCCAGCAGCGTAGCTAGCAGAAACACCGGGGAGCTGTTTTTT. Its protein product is CASSVASRNTGELFF.

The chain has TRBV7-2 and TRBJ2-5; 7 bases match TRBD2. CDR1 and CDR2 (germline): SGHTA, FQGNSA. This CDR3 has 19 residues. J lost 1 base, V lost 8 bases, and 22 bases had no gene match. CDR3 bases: TGTGCCAGCTCTCAGGGAGACTCTGGCGGGGGAGGGGTCCAAGAGACCCAGTACTTC. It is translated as CASSQGDSGGGGVQETQYF.

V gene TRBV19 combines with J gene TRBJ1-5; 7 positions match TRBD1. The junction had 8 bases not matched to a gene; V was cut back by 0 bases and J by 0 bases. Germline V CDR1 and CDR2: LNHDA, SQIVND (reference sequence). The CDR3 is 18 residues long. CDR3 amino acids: CASSIETGNTYSNQPQHF. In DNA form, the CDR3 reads TGTGCCAGTAGTATAGAGACAGGGAATACTTATAGCAATCAGCCCCAGCATTTT.

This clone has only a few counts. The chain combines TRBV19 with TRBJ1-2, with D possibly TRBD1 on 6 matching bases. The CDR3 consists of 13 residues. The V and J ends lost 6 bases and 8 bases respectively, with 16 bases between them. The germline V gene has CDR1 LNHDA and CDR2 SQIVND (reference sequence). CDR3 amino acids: CASRRTAMRGYTF. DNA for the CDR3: TGTGCCAGTAGGAGGACAGCTATGCGAGGCTACACCTTC.

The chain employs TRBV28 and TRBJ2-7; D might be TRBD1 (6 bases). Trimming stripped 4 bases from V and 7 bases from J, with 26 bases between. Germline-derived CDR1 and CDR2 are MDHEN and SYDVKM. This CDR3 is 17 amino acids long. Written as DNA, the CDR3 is TGTGCCAGCAGTTCCAACCGGGCCATGAGGGGGTTAGGGGAGCAGTACGTC. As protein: CASSSNRAMRGLGEQYV.

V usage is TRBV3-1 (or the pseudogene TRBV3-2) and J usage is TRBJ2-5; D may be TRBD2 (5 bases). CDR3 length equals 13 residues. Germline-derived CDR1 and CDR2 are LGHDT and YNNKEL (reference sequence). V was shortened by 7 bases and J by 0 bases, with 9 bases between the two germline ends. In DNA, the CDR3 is TGTGCCAGCACTAGGGAGTACCAAGAGACCCAGTACTTC. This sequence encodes CASTREYQETQYF.

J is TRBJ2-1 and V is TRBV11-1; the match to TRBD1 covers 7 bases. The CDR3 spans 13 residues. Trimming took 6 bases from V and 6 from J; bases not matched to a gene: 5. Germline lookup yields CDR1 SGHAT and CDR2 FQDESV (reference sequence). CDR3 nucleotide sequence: TGTGCCAGCAGGGGGGACAGCCCCAATGAGCAGTTCTTC. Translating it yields CASRGDSPNEQFF.

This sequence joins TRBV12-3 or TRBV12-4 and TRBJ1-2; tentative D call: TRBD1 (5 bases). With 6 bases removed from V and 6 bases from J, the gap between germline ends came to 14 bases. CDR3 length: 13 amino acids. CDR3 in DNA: TGTGCCAGCAGCGAACAGGTTTTGGATGGCTACACCTTC. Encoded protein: CASSEQVLDGYTF.

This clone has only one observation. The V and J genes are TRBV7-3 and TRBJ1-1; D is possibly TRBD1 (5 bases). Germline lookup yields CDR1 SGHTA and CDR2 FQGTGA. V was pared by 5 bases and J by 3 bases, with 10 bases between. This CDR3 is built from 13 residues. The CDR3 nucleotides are TGTGCCAGCAGCCGGACAAGGGACACTGAAGCTTTCTTT. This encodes CASSRTRDTEAFF.

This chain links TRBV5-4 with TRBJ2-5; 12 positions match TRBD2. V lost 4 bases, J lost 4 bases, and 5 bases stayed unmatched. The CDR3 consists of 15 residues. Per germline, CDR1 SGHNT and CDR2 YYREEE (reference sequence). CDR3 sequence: CASSAPGLAGETQYF. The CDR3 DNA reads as TGTGCCAGCAGCGCACCGGGACTAGCGGGAGAGACCCAGTACTTC.

This CDR3 reads CASSPSGQGNSPLHF. The CDR3 nucleotides read TGTGCCAGCTCACCATCGGGACAGGGGAATTCACCCCTCCACTTT. The chain combines TRBV18 with TRBJ1-6; 10 bases are shared with TRBD1. V dropped 2 bases and J dropped 7; count of bases not matched to a gene: 2. This CDR3 comprises 15 residues. Germline lookup yields CDR1 KGHSH and CDR2 LQKENI.

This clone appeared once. CDR3 in amino acids: CASSPAVGTGWKETQYF. As DNA, the CDR3 is TGTGCCAGCAGCCCCGCCGTCGGGACAGGGTGGAAAGAGACCCAGTACTTC. This sequence joins TRBV5-6 and TRBJ2-5; the match to TRBD1 covers 9 bases. The CDR3 totals 17 residues. Germline-derived CDR1 and CDR2 are SGHDT and YYEEEE. V was clipped by 4 bases and J by 3 bases; unmatched bases: 13.

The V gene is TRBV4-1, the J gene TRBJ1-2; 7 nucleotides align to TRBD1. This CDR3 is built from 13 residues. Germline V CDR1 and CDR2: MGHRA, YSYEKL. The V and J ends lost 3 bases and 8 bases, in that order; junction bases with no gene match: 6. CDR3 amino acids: CASSQPDRTGYTF. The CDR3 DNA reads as TGCGCCAGCAGCCAGCCGGACAGGACCGGCTACACCTTC.

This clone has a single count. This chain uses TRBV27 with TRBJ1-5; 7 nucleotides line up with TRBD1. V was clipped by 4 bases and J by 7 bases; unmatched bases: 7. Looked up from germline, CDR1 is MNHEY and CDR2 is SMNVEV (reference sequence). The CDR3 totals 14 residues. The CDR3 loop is CASSSDRLGQPQHF. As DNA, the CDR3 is TGTGCCAGCAGTTCGGACAGGCTTGGGCAGCCCCAGCATTTT.

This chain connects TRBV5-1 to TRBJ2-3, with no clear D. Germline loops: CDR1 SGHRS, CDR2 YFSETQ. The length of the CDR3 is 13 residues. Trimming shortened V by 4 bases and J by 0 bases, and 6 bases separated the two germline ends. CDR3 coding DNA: TGCGCCAGCAGCACCGGGAGCACAGATACGCAGTATTTT. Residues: CASSTGSTDTQYF.

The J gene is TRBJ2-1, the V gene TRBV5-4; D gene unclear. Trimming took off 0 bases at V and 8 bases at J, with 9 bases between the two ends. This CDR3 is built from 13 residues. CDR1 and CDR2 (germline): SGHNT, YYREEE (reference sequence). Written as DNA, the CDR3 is TGTGCCAGCAGCTTGGCGGGTTACCATGAGCAGTTCTTC. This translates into CASSLAGYHEQFF. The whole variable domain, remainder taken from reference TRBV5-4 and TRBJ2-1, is ETGVTQSPTHLIKTRGQQVTLRCSSQSGHNTVSWYQQALGQGPQFIFQYYREEENGRGNFPPRFSGLQFPNYSSELNVNALELDDSALYLCASSLAGYHEQFFGPGTRLTVL.